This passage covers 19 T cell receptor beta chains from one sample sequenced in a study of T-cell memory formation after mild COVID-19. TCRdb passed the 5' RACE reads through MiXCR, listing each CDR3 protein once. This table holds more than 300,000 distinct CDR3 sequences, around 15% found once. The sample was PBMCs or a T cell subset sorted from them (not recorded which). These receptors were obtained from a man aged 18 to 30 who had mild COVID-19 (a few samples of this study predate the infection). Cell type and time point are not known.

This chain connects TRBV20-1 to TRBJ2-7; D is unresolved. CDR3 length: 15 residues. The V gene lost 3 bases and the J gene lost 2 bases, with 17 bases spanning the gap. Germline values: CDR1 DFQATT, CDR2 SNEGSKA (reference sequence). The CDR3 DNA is TGCAGTGCTAGCCCGACCGCTTTCGACCCCTACGAGCAGTACGTC. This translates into CSASPTAFDPYEQYV.

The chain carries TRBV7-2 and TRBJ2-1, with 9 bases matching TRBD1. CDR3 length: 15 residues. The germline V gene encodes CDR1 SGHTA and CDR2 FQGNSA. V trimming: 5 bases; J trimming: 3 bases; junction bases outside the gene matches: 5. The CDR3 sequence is CASSPRTGDYNEQFF. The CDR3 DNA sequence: TGTGCCAGCAGCCCTAGGACAGGGGACTACAATGAGCAGTTCTTC.

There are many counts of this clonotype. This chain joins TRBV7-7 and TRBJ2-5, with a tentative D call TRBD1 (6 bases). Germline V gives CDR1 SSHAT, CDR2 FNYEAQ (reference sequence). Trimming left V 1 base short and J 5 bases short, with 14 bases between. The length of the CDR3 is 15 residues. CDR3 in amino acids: CASSLGGTGKETQYF. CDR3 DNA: TGTGCCAGCAGCTTAGGGGGAACAGGGAAGGAGACCCAGTACTTC.

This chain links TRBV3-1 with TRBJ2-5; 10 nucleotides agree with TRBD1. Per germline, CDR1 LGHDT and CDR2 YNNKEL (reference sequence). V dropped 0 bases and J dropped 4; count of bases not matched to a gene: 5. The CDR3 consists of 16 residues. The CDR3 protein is CASSQERGQGGETQYF. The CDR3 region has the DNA TGTGCCAGCAGCCAAGAACGCGGACAGGGGGGAGAGACCCAGTACTTC.

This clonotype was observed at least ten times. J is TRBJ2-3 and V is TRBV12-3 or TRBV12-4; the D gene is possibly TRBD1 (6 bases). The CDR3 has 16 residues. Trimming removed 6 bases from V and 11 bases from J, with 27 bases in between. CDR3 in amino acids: CASSRNSGTPATRQYF. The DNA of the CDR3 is TGTGCCAGCAGCCGCAACTCCGGGACACCGGCGACGCGGCAGTATTTT.

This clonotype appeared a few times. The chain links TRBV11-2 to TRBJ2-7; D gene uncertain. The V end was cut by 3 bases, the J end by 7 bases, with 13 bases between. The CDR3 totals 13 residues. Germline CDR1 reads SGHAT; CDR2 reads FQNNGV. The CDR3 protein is CASSFFPVEEQYF. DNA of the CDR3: TGTGCCAGCAGCTTCTTCCCCGTGGAAGAGCAGTACTTC.

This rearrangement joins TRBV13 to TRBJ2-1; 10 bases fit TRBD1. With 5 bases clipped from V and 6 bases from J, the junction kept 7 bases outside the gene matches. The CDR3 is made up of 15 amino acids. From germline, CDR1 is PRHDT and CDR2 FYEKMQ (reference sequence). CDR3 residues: CASSPRGTGVNEQFF. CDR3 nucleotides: TGTGCCAGCAGCCCCAGGGGGACAGGGGTCAATGAGCAGTTCTTC.

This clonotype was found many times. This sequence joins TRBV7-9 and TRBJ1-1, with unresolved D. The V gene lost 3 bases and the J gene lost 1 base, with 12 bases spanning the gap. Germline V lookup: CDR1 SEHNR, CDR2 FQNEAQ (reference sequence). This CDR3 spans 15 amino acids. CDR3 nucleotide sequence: TGTGCCAGCAGCTTCATCGGGCAGCCGAACACTGAAGCTTTCTTT. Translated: CASSFIGQPNTEAFF.

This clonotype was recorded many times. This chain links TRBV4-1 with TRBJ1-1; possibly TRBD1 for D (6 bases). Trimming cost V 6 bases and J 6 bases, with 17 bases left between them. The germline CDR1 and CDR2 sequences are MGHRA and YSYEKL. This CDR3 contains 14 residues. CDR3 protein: CASRQKEGGAEAFF. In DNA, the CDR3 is TGCGCCAGCAGGCAAAAGGAGGGGGGAGCTGAAGCTTTCTTT.

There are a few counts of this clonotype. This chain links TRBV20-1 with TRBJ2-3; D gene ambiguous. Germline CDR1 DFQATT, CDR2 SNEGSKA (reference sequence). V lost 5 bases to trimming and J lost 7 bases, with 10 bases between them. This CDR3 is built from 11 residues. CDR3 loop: CSAPTLNTQYF. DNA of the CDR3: TGCAGTGCTCCCACATTAAATACGCAGTATTTT.

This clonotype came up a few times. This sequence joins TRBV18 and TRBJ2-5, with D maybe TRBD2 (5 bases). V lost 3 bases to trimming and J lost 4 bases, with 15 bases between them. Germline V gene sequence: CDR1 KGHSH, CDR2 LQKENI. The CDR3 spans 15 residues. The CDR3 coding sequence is TGTGCCAGCTCACCTCGGATCCCCGAGGGAGAGACCCAGTACTTC. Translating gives CASSPRIPEGETQYF. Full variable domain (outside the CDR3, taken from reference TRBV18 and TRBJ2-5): NAGVMQNPRHLVRRRGQEARLRCSPMKGHSHVYWYRQLPEEGLKFMVYLQKENIIDESGMPKERFSAEFPKEGPSILRIQQVVRGDSAAYFCASSPRIPEGETQYFGPGTRLLVL.

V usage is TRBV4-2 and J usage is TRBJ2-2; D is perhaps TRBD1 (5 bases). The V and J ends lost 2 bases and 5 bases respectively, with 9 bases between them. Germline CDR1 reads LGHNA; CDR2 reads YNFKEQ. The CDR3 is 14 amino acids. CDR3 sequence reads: CASSQNRGTGELFF. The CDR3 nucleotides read TGTGCCAGCAGCCAAAATAGGGGTACCGGGGAGCTGTTTTTT.

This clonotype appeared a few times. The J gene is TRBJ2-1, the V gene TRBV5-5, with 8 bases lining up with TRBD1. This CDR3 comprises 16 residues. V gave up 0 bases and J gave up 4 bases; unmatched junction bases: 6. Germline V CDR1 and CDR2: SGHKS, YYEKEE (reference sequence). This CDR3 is CASSLGDRRTYNEQFF. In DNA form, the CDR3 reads TGTGCCAGCAGCTTGGGGGACAGGAGAACTTACAATGAGCAGTTCTTC.

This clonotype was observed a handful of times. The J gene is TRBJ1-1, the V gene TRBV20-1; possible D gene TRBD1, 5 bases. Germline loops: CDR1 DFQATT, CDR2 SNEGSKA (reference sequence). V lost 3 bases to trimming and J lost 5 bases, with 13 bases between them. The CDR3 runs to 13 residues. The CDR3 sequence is CSASQGSATEAFF. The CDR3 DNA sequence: TGCAGTGCTAGCCAGGGTAGTGCGACTGAAGCTTTCTTT.

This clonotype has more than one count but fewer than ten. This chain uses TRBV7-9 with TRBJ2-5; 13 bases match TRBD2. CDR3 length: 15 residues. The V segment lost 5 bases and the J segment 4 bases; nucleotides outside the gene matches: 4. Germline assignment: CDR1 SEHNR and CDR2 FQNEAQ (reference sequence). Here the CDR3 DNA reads TGTGCCAGCAGCCCGGGACTAGCGGGGATAGAGACCCAGTACTTC. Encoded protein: CASSPGLAGIETQYF.

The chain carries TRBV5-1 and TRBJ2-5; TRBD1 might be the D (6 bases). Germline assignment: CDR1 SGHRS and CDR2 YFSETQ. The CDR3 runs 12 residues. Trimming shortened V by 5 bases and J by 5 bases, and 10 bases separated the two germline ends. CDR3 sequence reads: CASRGGEETQYF. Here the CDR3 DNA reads TGCGCCAGCAGAGGGGGAGAGGAGACCCAGTACTTC.

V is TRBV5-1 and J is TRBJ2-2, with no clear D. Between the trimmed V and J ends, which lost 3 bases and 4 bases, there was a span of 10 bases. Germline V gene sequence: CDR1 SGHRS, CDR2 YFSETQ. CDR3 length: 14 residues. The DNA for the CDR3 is TGCGCCAGCAGCTCCCAGAGGTCCACCGGGGAGCTGTTTTTT. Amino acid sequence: CASSSQRSTGELFF.

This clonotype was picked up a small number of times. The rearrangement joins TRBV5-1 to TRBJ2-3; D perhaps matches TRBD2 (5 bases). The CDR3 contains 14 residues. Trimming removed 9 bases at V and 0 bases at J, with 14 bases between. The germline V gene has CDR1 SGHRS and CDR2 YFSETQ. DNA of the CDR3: TGCGCCACTAGCCGGCAGACTAGCACAGATACGCAGTATTTT. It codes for CATSRQTSTDTQYF.

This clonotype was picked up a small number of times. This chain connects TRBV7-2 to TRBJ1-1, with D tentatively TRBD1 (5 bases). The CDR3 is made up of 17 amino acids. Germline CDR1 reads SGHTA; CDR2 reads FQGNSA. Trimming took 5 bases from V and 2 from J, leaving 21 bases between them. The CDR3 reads CASSQRWRDYTNTEAFF. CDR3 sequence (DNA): TGTGCCAGCAGCCAAAGGTGGAGGGACTATACCAACACTGAAGCTTTCTTT.